The 21 T cell receptor beta chains presented below share a single source sample, sequenced in a study of T cells in women clearing cervical HPV infection. Libraries were prepared by immunoSEQ multiplex PCR; TCRdb keeps only in-frame clonotypes and omits some of them. Listed are roughly 30,000 clones; around 4% falls within the top ten. Sequenced input: blood buffy coat. The receptors shown here come from a woman between 18 and 75 years old with a cervical HPV16 infection that either progressed to CIN3+ or cleared (not recorded which).

Concerning this clone: The read finishes 3 residues shy of the CDR3 end, and the germline J gene is used to complete it. This chain uses TRBV30 with TRBJ1-4, with 9 bases matching TRBD1. V dropped 0 bases and J dropped 4; count of bases not matched to a gene: 6. Germline-derived CDR1 and CDR2 are GTSNPN and SVGIG (reference sequence). The CDR3 totals 16 residues. CDR3 DNA, as far as it was read: TGTGCCTGGAGTGTAAAGGGGACAGGGTTTAATGAAAAA. Its translation: CAWSVKGTGFNEK. The CDR3 reads in full as CAWSVKGTGFNEKLFF. Drawing the rest from reference TRBV30 and TRBJ1-4, the complete variable domain is SQTIHQWPATLVQPVGSPLSLECTVEGTSNPNLYWYRQAAGRGLQLLFYSVGIGQISSEVPQNLSASRPQDRQFILSSKKLLLSDSGFYLCAWSVKGTGFNEKLFFGSGTQLSVL.

Notes on this clone: The CDR3 end lies 3 residues beyond the end of the read and is filled in from the germline J gene. This chain uses TRBV10-3 with TRBJ2-3, with 8 bases lining up with TRBD1. The CDR3 contains 15 residues. V shed 6 bases, J shed 4 bases, and the junction held 9 bases outside the gene matches. Germline assignment: CDR1 ENHRY and CDR2 SYGVKD. CDR3 DNA (partial): TGTGCCATCAGCCCCGGACAGGGTCGAGCAGATACG. Protein sequence: CAISPGQGRADT. The CDR3, in full, reads CAISPGQGRADTQYF.

Regarding this clone: The read ends 3 residues early relative to the CDR3; the germline J gene fills the gap. This chain links TRBV12-3 or TRBV12-4 with TRBJ1-5; D is ambiguous. The ends were cut back, 4 bases at V and 5 bases at J, with 6 bases in the middle. The length of the CDR3 is 12 residues. The CDR3 bases that were read are TGTGCCAGCAGTTATCGGGATCAGCCC. Residues: CASSYRDQP. Given in full, the CDR3 is CASSYRDQPQHF.

As regards this clone: The sequenced fragment ends 3 residues before the CDR3 boundary, so the rest is inferred from the germline J gene. The chain uses TRBV7-6 and TRBJ2-3; 8 bases are a match to TRBD2. CDR1 and CDR2 from the germline V gene are SGHVS and FNYEAQ. This CDR3 region has 15 residues. The DNA read from the CDR3 is TGTGCCAGCAGCCCCAGCGGGAGTAGACAAGAGACG. This sequence encodes CASSPSGSRQET. The CDR3 as a whole reads CASSPSGSRQETQYF.

A remark on this clone: The read ends 3 residues shy of where the CDR3 ends; the end is completed using the germline J gene. V is TRBV7-6 and J is TRBJ1-1; D possibly corresponds to TRBD1 (5 bases). CDR1 SGHVS and CDR2 FNYEAQ come from the germline V gene. This CDR3 has 15 amino acids. The V gene lost 1 base and the J gene lost 5 bases, with 14 bases spanning the gap. CDR3 DNA (partial): TGTGCCAGCAGCTTAGATTGGGGGGAAGGAACTGAA. It codes for CASSLDWGEGTE. The entire CDR3 protein is CASSLDWGEGTEAFF. The whole variable domain, filled in from reference TRBV7-6 and TRBJ1-1, reads GAGVSQSPRYKVTKRGQDVALRCDPISGHVSLYWYRQALGQGPEFLTYFNYEAQQDKSGLPNDRFSAERPEGSISTLTIQRTEQRDSAMYRCASSLDWGEGTEAFFGQGTRLTVV.

Remarks on this clone: The read terminates 3 residues ahead of where the CDR3 ends, so the germline J gene completes it. V gene TRBV19 combines with J gene TRBJ2-6, with 12 nucleotides matching TRBD2. This CDR3 spans 16 amino acids. Germline CDR1 and CDR2: LNHDA and SQIVND (reference sequence). Trimming at V came to 8 bases and at J to 2 bases, leaving 4 bases not matched to a gene. The CDR3 DNA, read in part, is TGTGCCAGTGGGGGACTAGCGGGTACTGGGGCCAACGTC. It specifies CASGGLAGTGANV. The whole CDR3 reads CASGGLAGTGANVLTF.

In the case of this clone: The CDR3 end lies 3 residues beyond the end of the read and is filled in from the germline J gene. This chain uses TRBV11-3 with TRBJ2-3, with 7 bases matching TRBD2. Germline V CDR1 and CDR2: SGHNT, YENEEA. Trimming cost V 1 base and J 2 bases; bases outside gene matches: 3. This CDR3 contains 15 residues. CDR3 bases read: TGTGCCAGCAGCTTAGGTGGGGACTACACAGATACG. Protein: CASSLGGDYTDT. The complete CDR3 reads CASSLGGDYTDTQYF.

Remarks on this clone: The read ends 3 residues before the CDR3 terminus; that terminus is restored from the germline J gene. J is TRBJ2-3 and V is TRBV5-1, with D tentatively TRBD2 (5 bases). This CDR3 has 17 residues. CDR1 is SGHRS, CDR2 YFSETQ, per germline. The CDR3 sequence is CASSLGGPGAYQETQYF. CDR3 bases read: TGCGCCAGCAGCTTGGGCGGGCCCGGAGCGTACCAAGAGACG.

Note on this clone: Read sequence stops 3 residues before the CDR3 end, and the germline J gene provides the missing end. J is TRBJ2-1 and V is TRBV20-1; D remains unclear. CDR1 is DFQATT, CDR2 SNEGSKA, per germline (reference sequence). The CDR3 extends over 12 amino acids. Trimming took off 1 base at V and 5 bases at J, with 6 bases between the two ends. The covered CDR3 bases are TGCAGTGCTAGAGTACTGAACAATGAG. It yields the protein CSARVLNNE. The whole CDR3 sequence is CSARVLNNEQFF.

This clone counts as medium-sized by frequency. The CDR3 end is not reached by the read, which stops 3 residues before it; the germline J gene fills it in. The J gene is TRBJ2-2, the V gene TRBV24-1, with TRBD1 matching over 7 bases. Trimming cost V 0 bases and J 5 bases; bases outside gene matches: 5. CDR3 length: 16 residues. Germline V gives CDR1 KGHDR, CDR2 SFDVKD. The CDR3 sequence is CATSDLAQGDTGELFF. The sequenced CDR3 bases are TGTGCCACCAGTGATTTGGCGCAGGGGGATACCGGGGAG.

As to this clone: At one end, the junction sequence differs from germline, possibly due to a read error. The CDR3 is cut off 3 residues early in the read; its end comes from the germline J gene. The genes are TRBV4-2 and TRBJ1-6, with a tentative D call TRBD1 (6 bases). The CDR3 extends over 16 amino acids. CDR1 LGHNA and CDR2 YNFKEQ come from the germline V gene. The CDR3 sequence is CASSQDGGAGNSPLHF. The CDR3 DNA, read in part, is TGCGCCAGCAGCCAAGATGGGGGGGCTGGTAATTCACCC.

Worth noting for this clone: The read comes to an end 3 residues before the CDR3 does, leaving the germline J gene to fill in the end. The chain carries TRBV7-8 and TRBJ2-7; a weak D match, TRBD2 (6 bases). From germline, CDR1 is SGHVS and CDR2 FQNEAQ. Trimming took 1 base from V and 0 from J, leaving 13 bases between them. The CDR3 is 16 amino acids. The CDR3 loop is CASSLDGAGLSYEQYF. The CDR3 bases that were read are TGTGCCAGCAGCTTAGACGGGGCGGGGCTCTCCTACGAG.

With regard to this clone: The sequence runs out 3 residues before the end of the CDR3; the remainder is reconstructed from the germline J gene. The V call is TRBV6-2 or TRBV6-3, the J call TRBJ2-3; D gene uncertain. This CDR3 comprises 13 residues. The germline V and J ends were trimmed by 2 bases and 1 base, with 4 bases remaining between them. Germline CDR1 reads MNHEY; CDR2 reads SVGEGT. The sequenced part of the CDR3 DNA is TGTGCCAGCAGTTACGCGGGCACAGATACG. Protein sequence: CASSYAGTDT. The CDR3 reads in full as CASSYAGTDTQYF.

Worth noting for this clone: The sequenced fragment ends 3 residues before the CDR3 boundary, so the rest is inferred from the germline J gene. The chain is built from TRBV5-1 and TRBJ1-2; 7 bases are a match to TRBD1. The germline V gene has CDR1 SGHRS and CDR2 YFSETQ. The CDR3 totals 15 residues. V was pared by 5 bases and J by 4 bases, with 11 bases of the junction left unmatched. The CDR3 sequence: CASSREGQGVYGYTF. The sequenced CDR3 bases are TGCGCCAGCAGTCGGGAAGGGCAGGGGGTCTATGGC.

On this clone itself: The read ends 3 residues before the CDR3 terminus; that terminus is restored from the germline J gene. The chain couples TRBV12-3 or TRBV12-4 to TRBJ1-2; 7 nucleotides line up with TRBD1. This CDR3 comprises 14 residues. V shed 3 bases, J shed 3 bases, and the junction held 4 bases outside the gene matches. This CDR3 reads CASSFGTADYGYTF. The CDR3 bases that were read are TGTGCCAGCAGTTTCGGGACAGCCGACTATGGC.

As regards this clone: The read terminates 3 residues ahead of where the CDR3 ends, so the germline J gene completes it. The V call is TRBV7-6, the J call TRBJ2-1, with TRBD2 matching over 14 bases. The CDR3 runs to 16 residues. The germline V gene has CDR1 SGHVS and CDR2 FNYEAQ. The trim removed 4 bases at V and 8 bases at J, leaving 7 bases unmatched. Partial CDR3 DNA: TGTGCCAGCAGCTCCCCGACTAGCGGGGGGGCCGATGAG. It translates to CASSSPTSGGADE. The CDR3 in its entirety is CASSSPTSGGADEQFF. The variable domain in full, with the rest retrieved from reference TRBV7-6 and TRBJ2-1, is GAGVSQSPRYKVTKRGQDVALRCDPISGHVSLYWYRQALGQGPEFLTYFNYEAQQDKSGLPNDRFSAERPEGSISTLTIQRTEQRDSAMYRCASSSPTSGGADEQFFGPGTRLTVL.

On this clone itself: Read coverage stops 3 residues before the CDR3 terminus; the germline J gene supplies the remainder. The chain links TRBV5-6 to TRBJ1-6; TRBD1 aligns across 8 bases. Germline V gene sequence: CDR1 SGHDT, CDR2 YYEEEE. The CDR3 spans 15 residues. Trimming at V came to 4 bases and at J to 9 bases, leaving 9 bases not matched to a gene. The CDR3 reads CASSDGQGSSSPLHF. The sequenced CDR3 bases are TGTGCCAGCAGCGACGGACAGGGCTCTAGTTCACCC.

Worth noting for this clone: The read is 3 residues too short to cover the CDR3 end, so that end is filled in from the germline J gene. V and J are TRBV14 and TRBJ2-2; D possibly corresponds to TRBD1 (6 bases). The CDR3 covers 16 residues. Germline CDR1 SGHDN, CDR2 FVKESK. CDR3 DNA, as far as it was read: TGTGCCAGCAGCCAAGGTCGCTGGACGTCCAGGGGACCG. This encodes CASSQGRWTSRGP. The CDR3 in full is CASSQGRWTSRGPLFF.

About this clone: The CDR3 end lies 3 residues beyond the end of the read and is filled in from the germline J gene. The chain uses TRBV19 and TRBJ1-6, with 9 bases matching TRBD1. This CDR3 comprises 18 residues. The V gene's germline CDR1 is LNHDA and CDR2 SQIVND (reference sequence). After removal of 2 bases from V and 6 bases from J, the junction contained 11 bases not matched to a gene. The DNA read from the CDR3 is TGTGCCAGTAGTATACCCTGGGACAGGGAAAGGCGTAATTCACCC. Translation: CASSIPWDRERRNSP. The complete CDR3 protein is CASSIPWDRERRNSPLHF.

As for this clone: The read is 3 residues too short to cover the CDR3 end, so that end is filled in from the germline J gene. This chain uses TRBV27 with TRBJ2-5; D possibly corresponds to TRBD1 (7 bases). The germline gives CDR1 MNHEY, CDR2 SMNVEV (reference sequence). The CDR3 is 15 amino acids. Trimming removed 4 bases at V and 6 bases at J, with 18 bases between. The CDR3 sequence: CASSSSGGGLKTQYF. The sequenced part of the CDR3 DNA is TGTGCCAGCAGTTCCTCAGGAGGGGGCCTAAAGACC.

With respect to this clone: Read data end 3 residues before the CDR3 end; the end is taken from the germline J gene. The V and J genes are TRBV7-2 and TRBJ1-1; 9 bases are shared with TRBD1. Per germline, CDR1 SGHTA and CDR2 FQGNSA. The length of the CDR3 is 13 residues. CDR3 residues: CASTGQGSETAFF. CDR3 DNA (partial): TGTGCCAGCACCGGACAGGGGTCAGAGACC.